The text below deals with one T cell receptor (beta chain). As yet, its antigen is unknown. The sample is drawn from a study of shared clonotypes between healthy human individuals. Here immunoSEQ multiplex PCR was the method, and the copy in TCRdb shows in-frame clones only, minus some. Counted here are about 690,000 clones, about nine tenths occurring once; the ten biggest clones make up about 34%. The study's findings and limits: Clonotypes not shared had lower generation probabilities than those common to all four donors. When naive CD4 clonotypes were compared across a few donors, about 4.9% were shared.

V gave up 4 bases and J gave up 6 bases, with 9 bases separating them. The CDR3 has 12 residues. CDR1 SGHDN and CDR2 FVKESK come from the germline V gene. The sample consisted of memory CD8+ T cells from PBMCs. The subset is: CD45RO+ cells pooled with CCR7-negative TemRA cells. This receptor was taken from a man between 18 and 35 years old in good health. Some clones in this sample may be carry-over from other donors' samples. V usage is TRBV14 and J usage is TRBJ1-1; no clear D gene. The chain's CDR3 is CASSPSFAEAFF. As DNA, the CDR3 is TGTGCCAGCAGCCCCTCCTTCGCTGAAGCTTTCTTT.